This T cell receptor beta chain is drawn from a study of T-cell memory formation after mild COVID-19. Turning to the study itself: TCR clusters were mostly donor specific.

Points from the study as a whole: The pre-infection memory compartment contained some responding clones, suggesting cross-reactive memory joined.

Details on this clonotype: Its specificity is unknown. One junction end does not reproduce the germline sequence, and a read error may be involved.

The CDR3 is 17 amino acids. The germline gives CDR1 MNHEY, CDR2 SVGAGI. 5'RACE with constant-segment primers built TCRalpha and TCRbeta cDNA libraries with UMIs. TCRdb recomputed calls from the 5' RACE reads with MiXCR, one row per CDR3 protein. The sample comprises about 210,000 distinct CDR3 sequences, approximately 30% of which are singletons, and more than 9.5% rests with the top ten. Sample: PBMCs or a T cell subset sorted from them (not recorded which). This chain links TRBV6-5 with TRBJ2-5, with 8 positions matching TRBD2. The clonotype was recovered from an adult woman who had mild COVID-19 (a few samples of this study predate the infection). Cell type and time point are not known. The DNA of the CDR3 is TGTGCCTGCAGACTCACCGGGGGGGGTTACGCAGAAGAGACCCAGTACTTC. This sequence encodes CACRLTGGGYAEETQYF.